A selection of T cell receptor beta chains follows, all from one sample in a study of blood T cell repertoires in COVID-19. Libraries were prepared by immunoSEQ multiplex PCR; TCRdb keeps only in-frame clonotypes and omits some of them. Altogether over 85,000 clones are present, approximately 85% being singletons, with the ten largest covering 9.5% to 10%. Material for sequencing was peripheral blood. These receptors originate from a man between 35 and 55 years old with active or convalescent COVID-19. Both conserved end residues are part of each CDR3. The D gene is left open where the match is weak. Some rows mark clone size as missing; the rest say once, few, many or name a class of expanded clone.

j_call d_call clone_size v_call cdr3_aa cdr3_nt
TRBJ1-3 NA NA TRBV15 CATSSSGNTIYF TGTGCCACCAGTTCTTCTGGAAACACCATATATTTT
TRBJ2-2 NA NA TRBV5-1 CASSLQGSTGELFF TGCGCCAGCAGCTTACAGGGCAGCACCGGGGAGCTGTTTTTT
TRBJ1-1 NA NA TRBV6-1 CASSELGVGRDTEAFF TGTGCCAGCAGTGAATTAGGGGTAGGGAGGGACACTGAAGCTTTCTTT
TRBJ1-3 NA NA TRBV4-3 CASSHLGGSGNTIYF TGCGCCAGCAGCCATTTAGGGGGTTCTGGAAACACCATATATTTT
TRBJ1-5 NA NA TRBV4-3 CASSQDTADQPQHF TGCGCCAGCAGCCAAGACACCGCAGATCAGCCCCAGCATTTT
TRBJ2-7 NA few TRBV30 CAWSVEGSSYEQYF TGTGCCTGGAGTGTAGAGGGTTCCAGCTACGAGCAGTACTTC
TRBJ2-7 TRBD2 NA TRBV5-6 CASSLVGLAAYEQYF TGTGCCAGCAGCTTGGTCGGGCTAGCGGCCTACGAGCAGTACTTC
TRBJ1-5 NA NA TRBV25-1 CASSERGGDNQPQHF TGTGCCAGCAGTGAACGGGGGGGGGACAATCAGCCCCAGCATTTT
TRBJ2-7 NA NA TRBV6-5 CASSYPGADEQYF TGTGCCAGCAGTTACCCAGGGGCGGACGAGCAGTACTTC
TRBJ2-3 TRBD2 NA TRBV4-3 CASSPRTAGGSDTQYF TGCGCCAGCAGCCCCAGAACCGCGGGGGGATCAGATACGCAGTATTTT
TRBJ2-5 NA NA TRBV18 CASSPLGQGQYF TGTGCCAGCTCACCACTGGGGCAAGGCCAGTACTTC
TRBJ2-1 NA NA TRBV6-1 CASSDRLSSYNEQFF TGTGCCAGCAGTGATAGACTGAGCTCCTACAATGAGCAGTTCTTC
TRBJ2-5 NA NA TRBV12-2 CASRFRAGGAAKTQYF TGTGCAAGTCGCTTTCGAGCAGGGGGCGCGGCGAAGACCCAGTACTTC
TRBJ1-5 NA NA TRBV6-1 CASSEQGGNQPQHF TGTGCCAGCAGTGAACAGGGTGGCAATCAGCCCCAGCATTTT
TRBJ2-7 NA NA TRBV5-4 CASSIQGTYEQYF TGTGCCAGCAGCATTCAGGGGACCTACGAGCAGTACTTC
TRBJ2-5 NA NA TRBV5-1 CASSLGGDGETQYF TGCGCCAGCAGCTTAGGAGGGGATGGCGAGACCCAGTACTTC
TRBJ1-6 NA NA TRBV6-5 CASREIGNSPLHF TGTGCCAGCCGGGAAATCGGTAATTCACCCCTCCACTTT
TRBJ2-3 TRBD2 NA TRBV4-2 CASSPFLAGVPTDTQYF TGTGCCAGCAGTCCCTTCTTAGCGGGGGTTCCCACAGATACGCAGTATTTT
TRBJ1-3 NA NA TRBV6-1 CASSEQGPGNTIYF TGTGCCAGCAGTGAGCAGGGTCCTGGAAACACCATATATTTT
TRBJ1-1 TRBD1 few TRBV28 CASSRRTGGYERNTEAFF TGTGCCAGCAGTCGCCGGACAGGGGGGTATGAACGGAACACTGAAGCTTTCTTT
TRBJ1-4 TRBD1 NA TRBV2 CASSRLGQGKKLFF TGTGCCAGCAGTCGCCTAGGACAGGGGAAAAAACTGTTTTTT
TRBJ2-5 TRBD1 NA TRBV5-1 CASSLGQGVWTQYF TGCGCCAGCAGCTTGGGACAGGGTGTGTGGACCCAGTACTTC
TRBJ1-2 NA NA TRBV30 CAWNRGNRVYGYTF TGTGCCTGGAATAGGGGGAACAGGGTCTATGGCTACACCTTC
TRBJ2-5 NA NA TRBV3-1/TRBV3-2 CASSSNREPRETQYF TGTGCCAGCAGCTCAAACCGGGAGCCGAGAGAGACCCAGTACTTC
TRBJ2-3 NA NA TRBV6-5 CASSRRFGDTQYF TGTGCCAGCAGTCGCAGATTCGGGGATACGCAGTATTTT
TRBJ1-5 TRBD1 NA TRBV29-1 CSVVTGGSNGNQPQHF TGCAGCGTTGTGACAGGGGGCAGCAACGGCAATCAGCCCCAGCATTTT
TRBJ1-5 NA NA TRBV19 CASADWEGVPQHF TGTGCCAGTGCTGACTGGGAGGGGGTGCCCCAGCATTTT
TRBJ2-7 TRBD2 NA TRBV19 CASNRDGGIYEQYF TGTGCCAGTAACCGGGACGGGGGGATCTACGAGCAGTACTTC
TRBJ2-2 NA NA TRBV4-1 CASSQGMGGNTGELFF TGCGCCAGCAGCCAAGGGATGGGGGGGAACACCGGGGAGCTGTTTTTT
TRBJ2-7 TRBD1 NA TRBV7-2 CASKFDRGVEQYF TGTGCCAGCAAATTTGACAGGGGGGTCGAGCAGTACTTC
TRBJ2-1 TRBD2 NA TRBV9 CASTPRGAGYNEQFF TGTGCCAGCACACCGCGGGGGGCGGGATACAATGAGCAGTTCTTC
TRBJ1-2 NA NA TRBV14 CASSQDWGRGGYTF TGTGCCAGCAGCCAAGATTGGGGGCGCGGTGGCTACACCTTC
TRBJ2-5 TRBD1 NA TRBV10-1 CASSAGTGGRIETQYF TGCGCCAGCAGCGCCGGGACAGGGGGCCGGATAGAGACCCAGTACTTC
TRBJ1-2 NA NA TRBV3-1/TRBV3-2 CASSDNFRGFDGYTF TGTGCCAGCAGCGACAACTTCAGGGGATTTGATGGCTACACCTTC
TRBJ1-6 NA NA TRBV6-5 CASRREGAYNSPLHF TGTGCCAGCAGGAGAGAAGGAGCCTACAATTCACCCCTCCACTTT
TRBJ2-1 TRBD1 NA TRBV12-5 CASGLRPGTGRNEQFF TGTGCTAGTGGTTTGCGCCCGGGGACAGGGCGGAATGAGCAGTTCTTC